A selection of T cell receptor beta chains follows, all from one sample in a study of cytomegalovirus exposure and HLA in healthy donors. Produced via immunoSEQ multiplex PCR; TCRdb's table is partial and in-frame only. The sample carries 80,000 or so clones, around 60% recorded once. Source material: PBMCs. The receptor set was obtained from a male donor in good health and CMV-seropositive. The CDR3 runs from the conserved cysteine through the conserved F or W. The D gene is left open where the match is weak. Expanded clones are given a class, and other clones once, few, many or no size at all.

cdr3_length	d_call	v_call	clone_size	j_call	cdr3_nt	cdr3_aa
14	TRBD1	TRBV15	few	TRBJ1-4	TGTGCCACCAGACCGACAGGGGGAGGTGAAAAACTGTTTTTT	CATRPTGGGEKLFF
17	TRBD2	TRBV7-2	-	TRBJ2-6	TGTGCCAGCAGCTTAGTCACGGGAGGGTGGGGGGCCAACGTCCTGACTTTC	CASSLVTGGWGANVLTF
18	TRBD2	TRBV4-1	once	TRBJ2-5	TGCGCCAGCAGCCAAGTGGGACTAGCGGGAACCAGCCGAGAGACCCAGTACTTC	CASSQVGLAGTSRETQYF
11	-	TRBV29-1	few	TRBJ2-7	TGCAGCGTTGAACCCGGGGACGAGCAGTACTTC	CSVEPGDEQYF
15	-	TRBV9	few	TRBJ1-3	TGTGCCAGCAGCGTAGAGGGGCTCTCCGGAAACACCATATATTTT	CASSVEGLSGNTIYF
16	-	TRBV4-1	few	TRBJ2-7	TGCGCCAGCAGCCAAGAAGGAGGGACAGCGTCCTACGAGCAGTACTTC	CASSQEGGTASYEQYF
15	TRBD1	TRBV27	-	TRBJ2-7	TGTGCCAGCAGCCGGGACAGCCAGGGTGGTCCCGAGCAGTACTTC	CASSRDSQGGPEQYF
14	-	TRBV28	-	TRBJ2-2	TGTGCCAGCAGTCGGGGTTCGGGATCCGGGGAGCTGTTTTTT	CASSRGSGSGELFF
14	-	TRBV18	-	TRBJ2-1	TGTGCCAGCTCACTAACAGGGTCGAGTAATGAGCAGTTCTTC	CASSLTGSSNEQFF
17	TRBD1	TRBV18	-	TRBJ2-2	TGTGCCAGCTCACCTACTCCGGACAGGCTGTTTCCCGGGGAGCTGTTTTTT	CASSPTPDRLFPGELFF
14	-	TRBV5-4	-	TRBJ2-5	TGTGCCAGCAGCTTGCCGGGAAACCAAGAGACCCAGTACTTC	CASSLPGNQETQYF
16	-	TRBV7-8	-	TRBJ2-1	TGTGCCAGCAGCCCCGGAGGGGGCACTACCTACAATGAGCAGTTCTTC	CASSPGGGTTYNEQFF
13	-	TRBV30	-	TRBJ2-7	TGTGCCTGGAGTAGGATGCAGTCGGGCGAGCAGTACTTC	CAWSRMQSGEQYF
14	-	TRBV27	-	TRBJ1-2	TGTGCCAGCAGTTTCGGGGGTGGAGCTGGTAGCTACACCTTC	CASSFGGGAGSYTF
15	TRBD1	TRBV27	-	TRBJ2-7	TGTGCCAGCAAGCTGACAGGGCCCACTTCCTACGAGCAGTACTTC	CASKLTGPTSYEQYF
11	-	TRBV2	-	TRBJ2-7	TGTGCCAGCAGTTTCAGATACGAGCAGTACTTC	CASSFRYEQYF
15	-	TRBV5-1	-	TRBJ1-5	TGCGCCAGCAGCCTCGGGGGGATCCGGTCTCAGCCCCAGCATTTT	CASSLGGIRSQPQHF
15	-	TRBV6-5	-	TRBJ1-2	TGTGCCAGCAGACGAACTGAGGGGACACCCTATGGCTACACCTTC	CASRRTEGTPYGYTF
15	-	TRBV6-6	once	TRBJ2-7	TGTGCCAGCAGTTTGGGCGGTCCGGGAAAGTACGAGCAGTACTTC	CASSLGGPGKYEQYF
14	TRBD1	TRBV27	few	TRBJ1-1	TGTGCCAGCAGTTTTGACAGGGGGCACACTGAAGCTTTCTTT	CASSFDRGHTEAFF
15	-	TRBV27	-	TRBJ1-2	TGTGCCAGCACCACTTTCAGGCGAGCTAACTATGGCTACACCTTC	CASTTFRRANYGYTF
16	TRBD1	TRBV2	-	TRBJ2-6	TGTGCCAGCAGCGTCACAGGGGGCCCTGGGGCCAACGTCCTGACTTTC	CASSVTGGPGANVLTF
17	TRBD2	TRBV30	-	TRBJ2-2	TGTGCCTGGGACTTCTCGGGAGGGAAACTAGCCACCGGGGAGCTGTTTTTT	CAWDFSGGKLATGELFF
15	TRBD2	TRBV6-5	-	TRBJ2-1	TGTGCCAGCAGTTCCCTAGCGGGAGGGCCAGGTGAGCAGTTCTTC	CASSSLAGGPGEQFF
15	TRBD1	TRBV5-5	-	TRBJ1-2	TGTGCCAGCAGCTTGGAAGGGACAGCTTTCTATGGCTACACCTTC	CASSLEGTAFYGYTF
11	-	TRBV5-8	-	TRBJ1-5	TGTGCCAGCAGCTCAAGGGGAACCCAGCATTTT	CASSSRGTQHF
13	TRBD1	TRBV7-9	-	TRBJ2-7	TGTGCCAGCACCATCGACAGGGAATTTGAGCAGTACTTC	CASTIDREFEQYF
12	-	TRBV5-6	few	TRBJ1-2	TGTGCCAGCAGCACATACAGGCTTGGCTACACCTTC	CASSTYRLGYTF
17	-	TRBV9	few	TRBJ2-2	TGTGCCAGCAGCGCGTCTCTGGCGGGATTAAATACCGGGGAGCTGTTTTTT	CASSASLAGLNTGELFF
14	TRBD1	TRBV5-4	once	TRBJ1-2	TGTGCCAGCAGCCCCGCCGGGACAGTGGGGGGCTACACCTTC	CASSPAGTVGGYTF
10	-	TRBV2	once	TRBJ2-7	TGTGCCAGCAACGGTTGGGAGCAGTACTTC	CASNGWEQYF
18	TRBD1	TRBV7-3	-	TRBJ2-6	TGTGCCAGCAGCGCGAGGGGGCGCCGGGGCTTTGGGGCCAACGTCCTGACTTTC	CASSARGRRGFGANVLTF
16	-	TRBV5-1	few	TRBJ1-3	TGCGCCAGCAGCCCGCGGCAGGGGTCCGCTGGAAACACCATATATTTT	CASSPRQGSAGNTIYF
13	-	TRBV7-2	few	TRBJ2-3	TGTGCCAGCAGCTTAGGGACTAAAGATACGCAGTATTTT	CASSLGTKDTQYF
12	-	TRBV25-1	-	TRBJ2-5	TGTGCCAGCAGTGGCACCCAGGGGACCCAGTACTTC	CASSGTQGTQYF
16	TRBD1	TRBV10-3	-	TRBJ2-1	TGTGCCATCAGTGAGCCGATCGGGACAGGGGGGAATGAGCAGTTCTTC	CAISEPIGTGGNEQFF
15	TRBD1	TRBV28	-	TRBJ1-5	TGTGCCAGCAGTACCCGGACAGGGTGGACTCAGCCCCAGCATTTT	CASSTRTGWTQPQHF
13	-	TRBV7-2	few	TRBJ1-1	TGTGCCAGCAGCTCCCCCCTCGGGACTGAAGCTTTCTTT	CASSSPLGTEAFF
13	-	TRBV29-1	-	TRBJ1-2	TGCAGCGTTGGGGGGGGCGCATCCTATGGCTACACCTTC	CSVGGGASYGYTF
15	TRBD1	TRBV5-4	-	TRBJ2-3	TGTGCCAGCAGCCCCTCGACAGGGAGCACAGATACGCAGTATTTT	CASSPSTGSTDTQYF
15	-	TRBV19	-	TRBJ1-2	TGTGCCAGTAGTATAGGAAATCCTAGACACTATGGCTACACCTTC	CASSIGNPRHYGYTF
13	TRBD2	TRBV27	few	TRBJ2-1	TGTGCCAGCAGACTAGCGGCCTACAATGAGCAGTTCTTC	CASRLAAYNEQFF
13	-	TRBV6-5	-	TRBJ1-2	TGTGCCAGCAGTTACTCAGCCCGGGGTGGCTACACCTTC	CASSYSARGGYTF